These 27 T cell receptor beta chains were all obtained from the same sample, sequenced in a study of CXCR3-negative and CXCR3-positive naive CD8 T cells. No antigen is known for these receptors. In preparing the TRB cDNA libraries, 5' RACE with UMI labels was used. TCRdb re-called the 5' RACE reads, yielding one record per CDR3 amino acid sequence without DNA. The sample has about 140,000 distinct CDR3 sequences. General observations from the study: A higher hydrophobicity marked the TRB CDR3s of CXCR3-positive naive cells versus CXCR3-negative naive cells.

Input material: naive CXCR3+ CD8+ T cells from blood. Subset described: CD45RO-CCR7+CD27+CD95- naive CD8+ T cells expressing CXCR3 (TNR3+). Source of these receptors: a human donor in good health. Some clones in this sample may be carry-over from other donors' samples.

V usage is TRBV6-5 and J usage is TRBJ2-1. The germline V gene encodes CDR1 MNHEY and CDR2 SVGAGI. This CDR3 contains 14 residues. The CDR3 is CASSYSMTANEQFF.

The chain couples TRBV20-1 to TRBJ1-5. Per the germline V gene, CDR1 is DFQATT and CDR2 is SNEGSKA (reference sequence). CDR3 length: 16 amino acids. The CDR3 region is CSARDGSAGSNQPQHF.

The CDR3: CASSPDRGTEAFF. The chain has TRBV25-1 and TRBJ1-1; lacking DNA, the TRBD1 call made by TCRdb goes unchecked. The CDR3 spans 13 residues. The germline CDR1 and CDR2 sequences are MGHDK and SYGVNS.

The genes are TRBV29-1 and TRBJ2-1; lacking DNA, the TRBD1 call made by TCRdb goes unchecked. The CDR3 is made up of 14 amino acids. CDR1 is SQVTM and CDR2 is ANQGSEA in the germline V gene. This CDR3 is CSVPGDKPYNEQFF.

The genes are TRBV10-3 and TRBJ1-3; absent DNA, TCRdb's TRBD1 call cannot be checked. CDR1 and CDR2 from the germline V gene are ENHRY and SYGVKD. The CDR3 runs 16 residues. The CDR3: CAISETGQDSGNTIYF.

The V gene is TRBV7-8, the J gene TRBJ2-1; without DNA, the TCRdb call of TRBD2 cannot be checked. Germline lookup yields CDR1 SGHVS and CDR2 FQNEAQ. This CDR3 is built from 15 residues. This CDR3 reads CASRAGLGGYNEQFF. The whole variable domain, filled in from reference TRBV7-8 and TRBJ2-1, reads GAGVSQSPRYKVAKRGQDVALRCDPISGHVSLFWYQQALGQGPEFLTYFQNEAQLDKSGLPSDRFFAERPEGSVSTLKIQRTQQEDSAVYLCASRAGLGGYNEQFFGPGTRLTVL.

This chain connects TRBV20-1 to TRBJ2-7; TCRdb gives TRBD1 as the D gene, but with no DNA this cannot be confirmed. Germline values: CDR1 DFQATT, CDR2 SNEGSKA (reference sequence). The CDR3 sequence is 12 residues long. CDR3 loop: CSARNRAYEQYF.

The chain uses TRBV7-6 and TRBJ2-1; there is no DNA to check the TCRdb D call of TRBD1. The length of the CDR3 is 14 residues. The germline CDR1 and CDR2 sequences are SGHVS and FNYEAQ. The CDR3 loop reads CASSLAEGVDEQFF.

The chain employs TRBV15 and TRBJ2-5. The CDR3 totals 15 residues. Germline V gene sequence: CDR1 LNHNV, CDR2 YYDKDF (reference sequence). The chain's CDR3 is CATSAEPTYQETQYF.

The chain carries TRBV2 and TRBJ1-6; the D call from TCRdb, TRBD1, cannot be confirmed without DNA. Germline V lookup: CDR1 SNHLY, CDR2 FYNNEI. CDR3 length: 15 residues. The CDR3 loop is CASSEPRQGYSPLHF.

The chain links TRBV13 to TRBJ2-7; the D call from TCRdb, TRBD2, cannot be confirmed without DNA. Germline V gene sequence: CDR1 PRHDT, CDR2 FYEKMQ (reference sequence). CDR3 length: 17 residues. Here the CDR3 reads CASSPGTSGRYIYEQYF. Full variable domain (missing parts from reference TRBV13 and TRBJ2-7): AAGVIQSPRHLIKEKRETATLKCYPIPRHDTVYWYQQGPGQDPQFLISFYEKMQSDKGSIPDRFSAQQFSDYHSELNMSSLELGDSALYFCASSPGTSGRYIYEQYFGPGTRLTVT.

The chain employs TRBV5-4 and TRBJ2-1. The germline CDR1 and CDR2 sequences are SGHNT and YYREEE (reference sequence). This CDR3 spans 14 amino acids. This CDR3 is CASSLSTVYNEQFF.

The CDR3 protein is CASSYRPTTNYNEQFF. V is TRBV7-2 and J is TRBJ2-1. Germline V CDR1 and CDR2: SGHTA, FQGNSA. The length of the CDR3 is 16 residues.

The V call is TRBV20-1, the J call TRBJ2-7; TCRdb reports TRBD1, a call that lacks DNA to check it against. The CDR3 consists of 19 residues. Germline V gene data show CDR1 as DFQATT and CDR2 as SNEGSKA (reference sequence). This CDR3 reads CSASSLAGGTEVESYEQYF.

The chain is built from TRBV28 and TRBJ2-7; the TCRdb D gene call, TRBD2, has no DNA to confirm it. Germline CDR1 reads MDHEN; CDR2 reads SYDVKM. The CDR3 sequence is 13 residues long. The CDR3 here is CASKAGAGYEQYF.

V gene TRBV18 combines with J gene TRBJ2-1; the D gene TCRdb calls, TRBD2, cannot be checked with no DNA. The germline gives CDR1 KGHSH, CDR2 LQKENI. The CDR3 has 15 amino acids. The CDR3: CASSPGAGGGNEQFF. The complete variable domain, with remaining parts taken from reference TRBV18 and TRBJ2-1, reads NAGVMQNPRHLVRRRGQEARLRCSPMKGHSHVYWYRQLPEEGLKFMVYLQKENIIDESGMPKERFSAEFPKEGPSILRIQQVVRGDSAAYFCASSPGAGGGNEQFFGPGTRLTVL.

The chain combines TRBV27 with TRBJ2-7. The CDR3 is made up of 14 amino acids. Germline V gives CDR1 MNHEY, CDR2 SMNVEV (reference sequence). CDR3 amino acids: CASSFQGMVNEQYF.

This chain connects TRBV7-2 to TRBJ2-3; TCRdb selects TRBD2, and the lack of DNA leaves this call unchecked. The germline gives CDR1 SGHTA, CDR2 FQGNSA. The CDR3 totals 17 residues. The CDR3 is CASSSSTTSGGADTQYF.

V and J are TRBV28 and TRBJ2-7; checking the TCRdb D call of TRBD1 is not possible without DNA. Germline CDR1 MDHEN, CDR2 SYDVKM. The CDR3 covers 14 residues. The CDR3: CASRNAPGSYEQYF.

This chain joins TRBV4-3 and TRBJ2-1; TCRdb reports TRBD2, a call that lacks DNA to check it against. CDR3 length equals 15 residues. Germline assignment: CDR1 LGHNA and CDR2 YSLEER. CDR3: CASSQDLVSGMEQFF.

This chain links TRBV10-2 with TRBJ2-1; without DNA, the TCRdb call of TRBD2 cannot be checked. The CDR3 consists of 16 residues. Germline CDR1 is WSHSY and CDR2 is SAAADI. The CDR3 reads CASRTSGKGRYNEQFF.

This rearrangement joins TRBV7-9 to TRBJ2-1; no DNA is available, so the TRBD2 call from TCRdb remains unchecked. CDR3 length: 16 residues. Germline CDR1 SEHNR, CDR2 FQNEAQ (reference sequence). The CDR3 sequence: CASSLEDGGPYNEQFF.

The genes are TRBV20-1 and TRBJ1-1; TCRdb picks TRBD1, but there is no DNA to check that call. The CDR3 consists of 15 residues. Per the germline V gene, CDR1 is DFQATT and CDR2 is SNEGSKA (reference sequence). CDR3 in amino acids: CSAREGGGLNTEAFF.

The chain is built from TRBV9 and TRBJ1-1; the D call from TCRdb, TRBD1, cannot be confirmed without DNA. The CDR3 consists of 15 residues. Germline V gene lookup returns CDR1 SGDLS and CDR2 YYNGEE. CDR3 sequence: CASSPSTGFGTEAFF.

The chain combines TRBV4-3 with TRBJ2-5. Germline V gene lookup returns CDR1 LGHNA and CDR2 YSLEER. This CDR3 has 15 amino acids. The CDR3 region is CASSQDLDYQETQYF.

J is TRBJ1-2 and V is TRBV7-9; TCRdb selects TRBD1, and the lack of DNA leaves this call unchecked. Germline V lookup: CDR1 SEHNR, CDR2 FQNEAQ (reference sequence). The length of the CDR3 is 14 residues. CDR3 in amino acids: CASSLLPGVYGYTF.

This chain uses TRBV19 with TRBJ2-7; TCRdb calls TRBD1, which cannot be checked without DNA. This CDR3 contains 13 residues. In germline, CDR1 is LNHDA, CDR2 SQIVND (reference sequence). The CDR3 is CASNRGGAYEQYF.